One and the same sample provided the 22 T cell receptor beta chains below, sequenced in a study of spatial heterogeneity in lung cancer. Study conclusions and caveats: Tracking of tumor mutation counts was seen in expanded intratumoral alpha and beta TCR counts.

Their target antigens are unknown. Time point in this sample: sample taken at primary tumor resection. MiXCR, run by TCRdb on the 5' RACE reads, gives a single entry per CDR3 protein. In the table there are around 12,000 distinct CDR3 sequences, around 5% of which are singletons. Sequencing was performed on lung tumor tissue, taken at surgery. These TCRs come from a male donor with early-stage non-small cell lung cancer.

There are many counts of this clonotype. The CDR3 loop is CASSPNKGGGTEAFF. The CDR3 bases are TGCGCCAGCAGTCCGAACAAGGGGGGAGGGACTGAAGCTTTCTTT. The chain is built from TRBV5-1 and TRBJ1-1; the D gene is possibly TRBD1 (6 bases). V was trimmed by 5 bases and J by 5 bases, leaving 19 bases between them. This CDR3 contains 15 residues. Germline V gene sequence: CDR1 SGHRS, CDR2 YFSETQ.

This clonotype appeared many times. This chain links TRBV5-1 with TRBJ1-1; D gene ambiguous. The V end lost 4 bases, the J end lost 10 bases, and 17 bases lay between the germline ends. The germline V gene encodes CDR1 SGHRS and CDR2 YFSETQ. The CDR3 extends over 13 amino acids. In DNA, the CDR3 is TGCGCCAGCAGCCCAACTAGGGAGGGATCAGCTTTCTTT. This gives the protein CASSPTREGSAFF.

The J gene is TRBJ2-7, the V gene TRBV5-4; TRBD2 matches 11 bases. The trim removed 4 bases at V and 5 bases at J, leaving 11 bases unmatched. CDR1 is SGHNT and CDR2 is YYREEE in the germline V gene (reference sequence). CDR3 length equals 16 residues. CDR3 in DNA: TGTGCCAGCAGCGTAACTCTAGCGGGGGGTTTTGACGAGCAGTACTTC. Residues: CASSVTLAGGFDEQYF.

Ten or more counts support this clonotype. The chain recombines TRBV20-1 with TRBJ2-2; the match to TRBD2 covers 8 bases. Germline V gene sequence: CDR1 DFQATT, CDR2 SNEGSKA (reference sequence). The CDR3 loop spans 16 amino acids. V dropped 0 bases and J dropped 7; count of bases not matched to a gene: 10. Here the CDR3 reads CSARDLAGVSYGELFF. CDR3 DNA: TGCAGTGCTAGAGATCTAGCGGGCGTCTCTTACGGGGAGCTGTTTTTT.

This clonotype was detected ten times or more. The chain employs TRBV6-6 and TRBJ2-5, with 10 positions matching TRBD1. The J segment lost 3 bases and the V segment lost 6 bases, leaving 7 bases of the junction unmatched. The V gene's germline CDR1 is MNHNY and CDR2 SVGAGI (reference sequence). The CDR3 contains 15 residues. CDR3 residues: CASRKGGTGEETQYF. The CDR3 nucleotides read TGTGCCAGCAGAAAGGGGGGGACAGGGGAAGAGACCCAGTACTTC.

This clonotype was observed many times. The chain employs TRBV18 and TRBJ2-7; tentative D call: TRBD1 (5 bases). This CDR3 is built from 14 residues. Germline assignment: CDR1 KGHSH and CDR2 LQKENI. V lost 3 bases to trimming and J lost 3 bases, with 12 bases between them. The CDR3 protein is CASSPPTTVYEQYF. CDR3 DNA sequence: TGTGCCAGCTCACCGCCCACGACAGTCTACGAGCAGTACTTC.

This clonotype has at least ten counts. The chain is built from TRBV11-2 and TRBJ2-1, with 10 bases matching TRBD2. From germline, CDR1 is SGHAT and CDR2 FQNNGV. V lost 4 bases and J lost 2; bases outside the gene matches: 2. CDR3 size: 15 residues. The CDR3 region is CASSSLAGAYNEQFF. DNA of the CDR3: TGTGCCAGCAGCTCCCTAGCGGGGGCCTACAATGAGCAGTTCTTC.

In its sample, this clonotype was seen many times. The chain recombines TRBV6-2 or TRBV6-3 with TRBJ1-5; no firm D call. The V end was cut by 2 bases, the J end by 0 bases, with 5 bases between. Germline CDR1 and CDR2: MNHEY and SVGEGT. The CDR3 covers 14 residues. The CDR3 spells CASSYPSSNQPQHF. DNA of the CDR3: TGTGCCAGCAGTTACCCCAGTAGCAATCAGCCCCAGCATTTT.

This clonotype was observed many times. This sequence joins TRBV14 and TRBJ1-5; a possible D gene is TRBD1 (6 bases). The CDR3 extends over 14 amino acids. Trimming left V 1 base short and J 6 bases short, with 10 bases between. The germline gives CDR1 SGHDN, CDR2 FVKESK. CDR3 in DNA: TGTGCCAGCAGCCAAGCAGGGGTTCGTCAGCCCCAGCATTTT. Encoded protein: CASSQAGVRQPQHF. Together with reference TRBV14 and TRBJ1-5, the CDR3 gives the full variable domain: EAGVTQFPSHSVIEKGQTVTLRCDPISGHDNLYWYRRVMGKEIKFLLHFVKESKQDESGMPNNRFLAERTGGTYSTLKVQPAELEDSGVYFCASSQAGVRQPQHFGDGTRLSIL.

This clonotype was counted at least ten times. This chain connects TRBV7-2 to TRBJ2-1; D is uncertain. Per the germline V gene, CDR1 is SGHTA and CDR2 is FQGNSA. Trimming took off 5 bases at V and 12 bases at J, with 11 bases between the two ends. This CDR3 region has 11 residues. The CDR3, as DNA: TGTGCCAGCAGCAGGGATGCCTGGCAGTTCTTC. This sequence encodes CASSRDAWQFF.

Details on this clonotype: A clone one base away is much larger, so this may be a read error. This chain links TRBV2 with TRBJ1-1, with D possibly being TRBD1 (6 bases). The V gene's germline CDR1 is SNHLY and CDR2 FYNNEI. The CDR3 contains 12 residues. In nucleotides, the CDR3 is TGTGTCAGCATTGGGGGCTGGACTGAAGCTTTCTTT. This gives the protein CVSIGGWTEAFF.

This chain links TRBV5-1 with TRBJ2-7; 7 positions agree with TRBD1. Looked up from germline, CDR1 is SGHRS and CDR2 is YFSETQ. The V and J ends lost 0 bases and 4 bases, in that order; junction bases with no gene match: 1. The length of the CDR3 is 13 residues. The CDR3 bases are TGCGCCAGCAGCTTGGACAGGGGTTACGAGCAGTACTTC. This codes for CASSLDRGYEQYF.

Ten or more counts support this clonotype. The chain employs TRBV7-2 and TRBJ2-3; 8 bases are shared with TRBD2. J lost 6 bases, V lost 4 bases, and 6 bases had no gene match. Germline CDR1 and CDR2: SGHTA and FQGNSA. CDR3 size: 14 residues. CDR3 in DNA: TGTGCCAGCAGCTCAGGGACTAGTATCGATACGCAGTATTTT. It translates to CASSSGTSIDTQYF.

This clonotype was detected many times. V gene TRBV10-3 combines with J gene TRBJ2-3; D not resolved. Trimming left V 0 bases short and J 2 bases short, with 6 bases between. This CDR3 spans 14 amino acids. Germline V CDR1 and CDR2: ENHRY, SYGVKD. CDR3 bases: TGTGCCATCAGTGAGTCTGGGGACACAGATACGCAGTATTTT. This encodes CAISESGDTDTQYF.

This clonotype came up many times. This chain links TRBV19 with TRBJ1-6; 7 bases match TRBD1. Germline V gene lookup returns CDR1 LNHDA and CDR2 SQIVND (reference sequence). This CDR3 is 14 amino acids long. Trimming cost V 3 bases and J 9 bases; bases outside gene matches: 5. DNA of the CDR3: TGTGCCAGTAGTATTTCAGGGGGGATTTCACCCCTCCACTTT. Protein sequence: CASSISGGISPLHF.

This clonotype showed up many times. The chain is built from TRBV28 and TRBJ1-5; 9 nucleotides line up with TRBD1. Germline V gene lookup returns CDR1 MDHEN and CDR2 SYDVKM. V shed 10 bases, J shed 6 bases, and the junction held 10 bases outside the gene matches. This CDR3 is 14 amino acids long. The CDR3 DNA follows: TGTGCCACCACTGGACAGGGGCACCCTCAGCCCCAGCATTTT. It is translated as CATTGQGHPQPQHF. Full variable domain (missing parts from reference TRBV28 and TRBJ1-5): DVKVTQSSRYLVKRTGEKVFLECVQDMDHENMFWYRQDPGLGLRLIYFSYDVKMKEKGDIPEGYSVSREKKERFSLILESASTNQTSMYLCATTGQGHPQPQHFGDGTRLSIL.

Only a few counts were recorded for this clonotype. The chain uses TRBV20-1 and TRBJ1-2; TRBD1 agrees at 8 bases. Trimming cost V 0 bases and J 0 bases; bases outside gene matches: 15. The CDR3 runs to 19 residues. Per the germline V gene, CDR1 is DFQATT and CDR2 is SNEGSKA (reference sequence). The CDR3 reads CSAREDSYGKTGANYGYTF. Here the CDR3 DNA reads TGCAGTGCTAGAGAAGATTCCTACGGAAAGACAGGGGCTAACTATGGCTACACCTTC.

This clonotype showed up many times. J is TRBJ1-6 and V is TRBV7-9; TRBD1 is a possible D gene (6 bases). Germline CDR1 is SEHNR and CDR2 is FQNEAQ (reference sequence). The V end was cut by 5 bases, the J end by 7 bases, with 15 bases between. The CDR3 has 15 residues. The CDR3 protein is CASSPGDLPNSPLHF. The CDR3 DNA reads as TGTGCCAGCAGCCCAGGGGACCTTCCGAATTCACCCCTCCACTTT.

This clonotype was recorded at least ten times. The chain carries TRBV16 and TRBJ1-1; a weak D match, TRBD1 (6 bases). The germline V and J ends were trimmed by 2 bases and 2 bases, with 15 bases remaining between them. Germline CDR1 is KGHSY and CDR2 is FQNENV. This CDR3 has 16 amino acids. The DNA for the CDR3 is TGTGCCAGCAGCCAACCGGGGGGCGGCCCTAACACTGAAGCTTTCTTT. Residues: CASSQPGGGPNTEAFF.

The sample holds many counts of this clonotype. The genes are TRBV6-5 and TRBJ2-7; D not certain. Germline values: CDR1 MNHEY, CDR2 SVGAGI. V was trimmed by 0 bases and J by 7 bases, leaving 19 bases between them. CDR3 length: 16 amino acids. The CDR3 spells CASSYSGGSPYEEQYF. CDR3 nucleotides: TGTGCCAGCAGTTACTCCGGTGGATCACCGTACGAGGAGCAGTACTTC.

The gene calls are TRBV10-2 and TRBJ2-4; tentatively, D is TRBD2 (5 bases). Germline CDR1 reads WSHSY; CDR2 reads SAAADI. V was trimmed by 6 bases and J by 2 bases, leaving 11 bases between them. The length of the CDR3 is 14 residues. The CDR3 region is CASSGLASKNIQYF. The DNA for the CDR3 is TGCGCCAGCAGCGGGTTAGCGTCCAAAAACATTCAGTACTTC.

In this sample, this clonotype turned up many times. The chain has TRBV30 and TRBJ2-1, with D perhaps being TRBD1 or TRBD2 (6 bases each). This CDR3 spans 15 amino acids. Trimming stripped 4 bases from V and 3 bases from J, with 16 bases between. The germline V gene has CDR1 GTSNPN and CDR2 SVGIG (reference sequence). The CDR3 loop reads CAWIKMGGIYNEQFF. The DNA of the CDR3 is TGTGCCTGGATTAAAATGGGGGGCATCTACAATGAGCAGTTCTTC.